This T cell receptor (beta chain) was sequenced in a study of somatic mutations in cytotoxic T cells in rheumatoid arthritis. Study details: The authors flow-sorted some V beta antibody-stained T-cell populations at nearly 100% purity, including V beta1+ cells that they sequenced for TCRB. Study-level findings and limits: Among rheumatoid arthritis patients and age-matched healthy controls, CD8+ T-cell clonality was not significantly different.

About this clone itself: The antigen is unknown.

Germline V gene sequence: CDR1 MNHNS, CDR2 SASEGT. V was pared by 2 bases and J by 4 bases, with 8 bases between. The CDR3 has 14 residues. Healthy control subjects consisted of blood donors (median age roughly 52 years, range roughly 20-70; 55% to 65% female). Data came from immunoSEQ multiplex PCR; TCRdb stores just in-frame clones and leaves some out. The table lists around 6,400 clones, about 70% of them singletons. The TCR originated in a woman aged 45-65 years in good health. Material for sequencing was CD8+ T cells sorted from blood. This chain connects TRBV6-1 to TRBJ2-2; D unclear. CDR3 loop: CASSEYSPTGELFF. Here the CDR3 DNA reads TGTGCCAGCAGTGAATACAGCCCCACCGGGGAGCTGTTTTTT.